This entry lists 30 T cell receptor beta chains sequenced from one sample in a study of shared clonotypes between healthy human individuals. Sequencing used immunoSEQ multiplex PCR; TCRdb keeps in-frame clones, though not all of them. In the table there are over a million clones, approximately 72% of which are singletons. Sequences were obtained from memory CD4+ T cells sorted from blood. The subset was: CD45RA-negative fraction. The receptors originated from a man younger than 35 in good health.

The chain combines TRBV13 with TRBJ1-3; D remains ambiguous. V lost 7 bases and J lost 0, with 7 bases in between. Germline V gene data show CDR1 as PRHDT and CDR2 as FYEKMQ (reference sequence). The CDR3 has 13 residues. CDR3 in DNA: TGTGCCAGCATACAGCGCTCTGGAAACACCATATATTTT. Amino acid sequence: CASIQRSGNTIYF. The whole variable domain, remainder taken from reference TRBV13 and TRBJ1-3, is AAGVIQSPRHLIKEKRETATLKCYPIPRHDTVYWYQQGPGQDPQFLISFYEKMQSDKGSIPDRFSAQQFSDYHSELNMSSLELGDSALYFCASIQRSGNTIYFGEGSWLTVV.

This clone was recorded only once. The CDR3 DNA follows: TGTGCCAGCAGTAATTACAGGAACACTGAAGCTTTCTTT. It codes for CASSNYRNTEAFF. This rearrangement joins TRBV7-2 to TRBJ1-1; D is unresolved. This CDR3 is 13 amino acids long. Germline CDR1 SGHTA, CDR2 FQGNSA. V was shortened by 6 bases and J by 1 base, with 9 bases between the two germline ends.

This clone was seen a single time. The V gene is TRBV6-5, the J gene TRBJ1-4; D is ambiguous. With 10 bases removed from V and 0 bases from J, the gap between germline ends came to 15 bases. The CDR3 has 15 residues. Per germline, CDR1 MNHEY and CDR2 SVGAGI. CDR3 DNA sequence: TGTGCCACGCGGGGAGCCTTATCAACTAATGAAAAACTGTTTTTT. This codes for CATRGALSTNEKLFF.

V gene TRBV28 combines with J gene TRBJ1-2; 7 bases are shared with TRBD1. Germline V gene data show CDR1 as MDHEN and CDR2 as SYDVKM. V lost 7 bases to trimming and J lost 2 bases; unmatched junction nucleotides: 10. This CDR3 is built from 15 residues. The CDR3 DNA is TGTGCCAGCACCCCGGAGCCGACAGGGAACTATGGCTACACCTTC. Amino acid sequence: CASTPEPTGNYGYTF.

The genes are TRBV9 and TRBJ1-2, with D possibly being TRBD1 (5 bases). V gave up 5 bases and J gave up 2 bases, with 13 bases separating them. The length of the CDR3 is 14 residues. CDR1 and CDR2 (germline): SGDLS, YYNGEE. CDR3 residues: CASSQMGGNYGYTF. CDR3 coding DNA: TGTGCCAGCAGTCAGATGGGGGGGAACTATGGCTACACCTTC.

This chain's CDR3 is CASSEGLSSGANVLTF. The CDR3 nucleotides read TGTGCCAGCAGCGAGGGACTGAGCTCTGGGGCCAACGTCCTGACTTTC. This chain uses TRBV9 with TRBJ2-6; TRBD2 might be the D (6 bases). The germline V gene has CDR1 SGDLS and CDR2 YYNGEE. Trimming cost V 3 bases and J 0 bases, with 10 bases left between them. CDR3 length equals 16 residues.

The chain links TRBV5-5 to TRBJ2-7; 12 bases fit TRBD2. CDR3 length: 15 residues. V shed 1 base, J shed 3 bases, and the junction held 2 bases outside the gene matches. Germline CDR1 SGHKS, CDR2 YYEKEE (reference sequence). The CDR3 sequence is CASSLLAGGSYEQYF. The CDR3 DNA follows: TGTGCCAGCAGCTTGCTAGCGGGAGGGAGCTACGAGCAGTACTTC.

V and J are TRBV5-1 and TRBJ1-1, with TRBD1 as a possible D gene (6 bases). The V gene lost 7 bases and the J gene lost 3 bases, with 13 bases spanning the gap. Germline V lookup: CDR1 SGHRS, CDR2 YFSETQ. The CDR3 covers 13 residues. The CDR3 nucleotides read TGCGCCAGCTCGCAGGCAGGGGACACTGAAGCTTTCTTT. Amino acids: CASSQAGDTEAFF. Full variable domain (rest looked up from reference TRBV5-1 and TRBJ1-1): KAGVTQTPRYLIKTRGQQVTLSCSPISGHRSVSWYQQTPGQGLQFLFEYFSETQRNKGNFPGRFSGRQFSNSRSEMNVSTLELGDSALYLCASSQAGDTEAFFGQGTRLTVV.

The chain joins TRBV19 to TRBJ1-5; TRBD1 is a possible D gene (5 bases). Looked up from germline, CDR1 is LNHDA and CDR2 is SQIVND (reference sequence). CDR3 size: 14 residues. Trimming cost V 0 bases and J 7 bases, with 10 bases left between them. CDR3 in amino acids: CASSIDRAQQPQHF. DNA of the CDR3: TGTGCCAGTAGTATAGACAGGGCCCAACAGCCCCAGCATTTT.

The V call is TRBV6-1, the J call TRBJ2-1; D ambiguous. Deletions cut 9 bases from V and 8 bases from J, with 20 bases between. The CDR3 totals 14 residues. Germline V gene data show CDR1 as MNHNS and CDR2 as SASEGT. CDR3 bases: TGTGCCAGTAACCCGGGCGCAAGTGCCCATGAGCAGTTCTTC. Its translation is CASNPGASAHEQFF.

The chain couples TRBV6-5 to TRBJ2-7; 8 bases fit TRBD2. Losses at the gene ends were 3 bases for V and 6 bases for J; bases not matched to a gene: 7. Per the germline V gene, CDR1 is MNHEY and CDR2 is SVGAGI. The CDR3 has 14 residues. This CDR3 reads CASSYKAGVSEQYF. As DNA, the CDR3 is TGTGCCAGCAGTTATAAAGCGGGGGTCTCCGAGCAGTACTTC.

The rearrangement joins TRBV4-2 to TRBJ1-1; no firm D call. CDR1 and CDR2 (germline): LGHNA, YNFKEQ. V was cut by 3 bases and J by 13 bases, with 24 bases left in between. The length of the CDR3 is 15 residues. The CDR3 DNA reads TGTGCCAGCAGCCAGGAAGAAACAGTTACCTTCCATCTTTTCTTT. This codes for CASSQEETVTFHLFF.

With regard to this clone: In the same sample, other DNA sequences code for this CDR3. This chain links TRBV11-2 with TRBJ1-4, with D perhaps TRBD1 (6 bases). Per germline, CDR1 SGHAT and CDR2 FQNNGV. Trimming pared 5 bases from V and 5 bases from J, leaving 12 bases between. The CDR3 has 14 residues. DNA for the CDR3: TGTGCCAGCAGCCGCGGACAGAGGAATGAAAAACTGTTTTTT. It is translated as CASSRGQRNEKLFF.

The J gene is TRBJ2-3, the V gene TRBV28; the match to TRBD2 covers 14 bases. This CDR3 region has 16 residues. V shed 5 bases, J shed 2 bases, and the junction held 3 bases outside the gene matches. Germline-derived CDR1 and CDR2 are MDHEN and SYDVKM. The CDR3 loop is CASSVTSGGATDTQYF. Written as DNA, the CDR3 is TGTGCCAGCAGTGTGACTAGCGGGGGGGCCACAGATACGCAGTATTTT. Together with reference TRBV28 and TRBJ2-3, the CDR3 gives the full variable domain: DVKVTQSSRYLVKRTGEKVFLECVQDMDHENMFWYRQDPGLGLRLIYFSYDVKMKEKGDIPEGYSVSREKKERFSLILESASTNQTSMYLCASSVTSGGATDTQYFGPGTRLTVL.

This clone appeared many times. At one end the junction does not follow the germline gene, possibly because of a read error. CDR3: CASSLGVSGPKETQYF. CDR3 in DNA: TGTGCTAGCAGCTTAGGGGTTAGCGGCCCCAAAGAGACCCAGTACTTC. This chain connects TRBV7-7 to TRBJ2-5; possibly TRBD2 for D (6 bases). The V gene's germline CDR1 is SSHAT and CDR2 FNYEAQ (reference sequence). The CDR3 length is 16 residues.

The genes are TRBV5-8 and TRBJ1-2; TRBD1 might be the D (6 bases). CDR1 SGHTS and CDR2 YDEGEE come from the germline V gene. The germline V and J ends were trimmed by 0 bases and 3 bases, with 9 bases remaining between them. The CDR3 contains 14 residues. DNA for the CDR3: TGTGCCAGCAGCTTGGGCCAGGGGCACTATGGCTACACCTTC. It codes for CASSLGQGHYGYTF.

The J gene is TRBJ1-3, the V gene TRBV2, with D maybe TRBD1 (6 bases). CDR3 length equals 18 residues. Germline-derived CDR1 and CDR2 are SNHLY and FYNNEI. V was clipped by 4 bases and J by 0 bases, with 19 bases between them. The CDR3 bases are TGTGCCAGCAGTGTCTACCGGGGTTTGGGGGCCTCTGGAAACACCATATATTTT. Its protein product is CASSVYRGLGASGNTIYF.

This clone was seen a handful of times. The chain links TRBV5-6 to TRBJ1-5; perhaps TRBD1 as D (5 bases). Deletions cut 0 bases from V and 0 bases from J, with 7 bases between. CDR3 length: 15 residues. CDR1 SGHDT and CDR2 YYEEEE come from the germline V gene. CDR3 nucleotide sequence: TGTGCCAGCAGCTTGGGACAGACTAGCAATCAGCCCCAGCATTTT. As protein: CASSLGQTSNQPQHF.

The rearrangement uses TRBV6-5 and TRBJ1-2, with 10 bases matching TRBD1. Trimming cost V 2 bases and J 4 bases; bases outside gene matches: 4. The CDR3 sequence is 15 residues long. Germline CDR1 MNHEY, CDR2 SVGAGI. The CDR3 protein is CASSYRDRGVYGYTF. For the CDR3, the DNA is TGTGCCAGCAGTTACCGGGACAGGGGAGTCTATGGCTACACCTTC.

The V gene is TRBV21-1, the J gene TRBJ2-5; the table assigns TRBD2, which was not confirmed against the DNA. TRBV21-1 corresponds to a pseudogene. There are 17 residues in the CDR3. CDR3 DNA: TGTGCCAGCAGCAGCCAGCGGGAGCCTAGGCGTTTCGGGACCCAGTACTTC. Its protein is CASSSQREPRRFGTQYF.

The chain is built from TRBV5-4 and TRBJ1-2; unclear D gene. There are 11 residues in the CDR3. Germline CDR1 SGHNT, CDR2 YYREEE (reference sequence). Deletions cut 0 bases from V and 7 bases from J, with 4 bases between. CDR3 sequence: CASSLAGGYTF. For the CDR3, the DNA is TGTGCCAGCAGCTTGGCCGGTGGCTACACCTTC.

The chain joins TRBV6-6 to TRBJ1-1; D remains ambiguous. CDR1 MNHNY and CDR2 SVGAGI come from the germline V gene (reference sequence). The CDR3 is made up of 15 amino acids. Trimming shortened V by 4 bases and J by 1 base, and 13 bases separated the two germline ends. This CDR3 is CASSFGRGTNTEAFF. Written as DNA, the CDR3 is TGTGCCAGCAGTTTCGGGAGAGGTACGAACACTGAAGCTTTCTTT.

This clone has a handful of counts. One end of the junction does not line up with germline, which may come from a read error. The genes are TRBV7-2 and TRBJ2-2; 8 bases fit TRBD2. Germline V gene lookup returns CDR1 SGHTA and CDR2 FQGNSA. The CDR3 contains 16 residues. The CDR3 sequence is CASTLAPGTSTGELFF. In nucleotides, the CDR3 is TGTGCCAGCACCTTAGCGCCCGGGACTAGCACCGGGGAGCTGTTTTTT. Full variable domain (outside the CDR3, taken from reference TRBV7-2 and TRBJ2-2): GAGVSQSPSNKVTEKGKDVELRCDPISGHTALYWYRQSLGQGLEFLIYFQGNSAPDKSGLPSDRFSAERTGGSVSTLTIQRTQQEDSAVYLCASTLAPGTSTGELFFGEGSRLTVL.

The chain has TRBV6-1 and TRBJ1-1; possibly TRBD1 for D (6 bases). CDR3 length equals 13 residues. V lost 3 bases, J lost 7 bases, and 12 bases lay in between. The germline gives CDR1 MNHNS, CDR2 SASEGT. CDR3: CASSDRTAGEAFF. The CDR3 DNA is TGTGCCAGCAGTGACCGGACAGCGGGTGAAGCTTTCTTT.

This clone was picked up many times. The rearrangement links TRBV5-1 to TRBJ2-6; D might be TRBD1 (6 bases). V gave up 3 bases and J gave up 0 bases, with 10 bases separating them. The length of the CDR3 is 16 residues. In germline, CDR1 is SGHRS, CDR2 YFSETQ. This chain's CDR3 is CASSSTGTSGANVLTF. The CDR3 DNA sequence: TGCGCCAGCAGCTCTACAGGGACCTCTGGGGCCAACGTCCTGACTTTC.

This sequence joins TRBV30 and TRBJ1-2; D gene ambiguous. Germline assignment: CDR1 GTSNPN and CDR2 SVGIG (reference sequence). The CDR3 spans 11 residues. Trimming pared 0 bases from V and 12 bases from J, leaving 11 bases between. CDR3 region: CAWSVQRGNTF. The CDR3 DNA is TGTGCCTGGAGTGTACAGCGGGGTAACACCTTC.

Of note for this clone: The sample carries other DNA sequences with the same CDR3. The chain joins TRBV30 to TRBJ2-1; no reliable D call. Trimming left V 5 bases short and J 0 bases short, with 5 bases between. The CDR3 is 12 residues long. CDR1 and CDR2 from the germline V gene are GTSNPN and SVGIG (reference sequence). The CDR3 here is CAWGLSYNEQFF. The DNA of the CDR3 is TGTGCCTGGGGGCTCTCCTACAATGAGCAGTTCTTC.

This clone counts as medium-sized. The V gene is TRBV2, the J gene TRBJ1-5; TRBD1 matches 7 bases. J lost 3 bases, V lost 10 bases, and 12 bases had no gene match. Per the germline V gene, CDR1 is SNHLY and CDR2 is FYNNEI. The CDR3 has 15 amino acids. The CDR3 DNA reads TGTGCCACTAAGGCCGACAGGGTGTCCAATCAGCCCCAGCATTTT. It specifies CATKADRVSNQPQHF.

The rearrangement joins TRBV7-2 to TRBJ1-5; D uncertain. Germline CDR1 and CDR2: SGHTA and FQGNSA. This CDR3 has 16 residues. V was trimmed by 5 bases and J by 1 base, leaving 15 bases between them. The CDR3 region is CASSKSGSQSNQPQHF. Written as DNA, the CDR3 is TGTGCCAGCAGCAAGTCTGGTAGTCAGAGCAATCAGCCCCAGCATTTT.

The V gene is TRBV19, the J gene TRBJ2-1; 9 bases line up with TRBD2. CDR3 length equals 15 residues. Germline CDR1 reads LNHDA; CDR2 reads SQIVND (reference sequence). V trimming: 5 bases; J trimming: 12 bases; junction bases outside the gene matches: 14. In nucleotides, the CDR3 is TGTGCCAGTAGTTCCCTAGCGGGGTACACAATGATGCAGTTCTTC. This translates into CASSSLAGYTMMQFF. Based on the CDR3 plus reference TRBV19 and TRBJ2-1, the full variable domain is DGGITQSPKYLFRKEGQNVTLSCEQNLNHDAMYWYRQDPGQGLRLIYYSQIVNDFQKGDIAEGYSVSREKKESFPLTVTSAQKNPTAFYLCASSSLAGYTMMQFFGPGTRLTVL.